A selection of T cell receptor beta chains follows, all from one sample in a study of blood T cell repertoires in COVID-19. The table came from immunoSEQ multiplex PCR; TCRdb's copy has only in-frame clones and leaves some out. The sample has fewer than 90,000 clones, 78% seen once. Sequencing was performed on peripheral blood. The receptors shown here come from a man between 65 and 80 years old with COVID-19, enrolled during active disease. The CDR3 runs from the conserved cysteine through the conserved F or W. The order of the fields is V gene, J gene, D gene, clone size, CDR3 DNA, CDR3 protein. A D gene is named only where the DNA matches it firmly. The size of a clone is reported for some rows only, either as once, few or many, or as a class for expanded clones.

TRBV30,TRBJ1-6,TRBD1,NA,TGTGCCTATCAGGCAGGGGACAGGAAAAATTCACCCCTCCACTTT,CAYQAGDRKNSPLHF
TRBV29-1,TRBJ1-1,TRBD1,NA,TGCAGCGTTCAAGGACAGGGTAGAGCTTTCTTT,CSVQGQGRAFF
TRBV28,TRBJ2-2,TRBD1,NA,TGTGCCAGCACTGGACAGGGGTGGGCCGGGGAGCTGTTTTTT,CASTGQGWAGELFF
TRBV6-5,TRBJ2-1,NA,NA,TGTGCCAGCAGTTACGGCAGCTCCTACAATGAGCAGTTCTTC,CASSYGSSYNEQFF
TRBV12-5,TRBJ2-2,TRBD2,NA,TGTGCTAGTGGTTTGAGACTTAGCGGGGGGACCGGGGAGCTGTTTTTT,CASGLRLSGGTGELFF
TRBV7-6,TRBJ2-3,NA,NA,TGTGCCAGCAGCGTCCTAGCGTCCCCAGATACGCAGTATTTT,CASSVLASPDTQYF
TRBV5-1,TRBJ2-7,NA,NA,TGCGCCAGCAGCTTTGGAGGGGTCGGGGCCTACGAGCAGTACTTC,CASSFGGVGAYEQYF
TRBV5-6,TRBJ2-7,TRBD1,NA,TGTGCCAGCAGCTTTGGGGACAGCTACGAGCAGTACTTC,CASSFGDSYEQYF
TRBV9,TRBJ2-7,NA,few,TGTGCCAGCAGCTCTCCCCTCGGGTACGAGCAGTACTTC,CASSSPLGYEQYF
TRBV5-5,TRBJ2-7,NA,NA,TGTGCCAGCAGCTGGCCGACGGGATCCTACGAGCAGTACTTC,CASSWPTGSYEQYF
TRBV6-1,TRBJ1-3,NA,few,TGTGCCAGCAGTGAAGAGGGGCTTCCTGGAAACACCATATATTTT,CASSEEGLPGNTIYF
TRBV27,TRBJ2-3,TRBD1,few,TGTGCCAGCAGTCCTGGGACAGCCACAGATACGCAGTATTTT,CASSPGTATDTQYF
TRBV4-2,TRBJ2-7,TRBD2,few,TGTGCCAGCAGCCAGTCCTTTATGACTAGCGCGGCCTACGAGCAGTACTTC,CASSQSFMTSAAYEQYF
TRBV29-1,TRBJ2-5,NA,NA,TGCAGCGTTGAAGCGTACCAAGAGACCCAGTACTTC,CSVEAYQETQYF
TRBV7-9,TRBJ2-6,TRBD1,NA,TGTGCCAGCAGCTTCCGGGACAGGCATGTCTCTGGGGCCAACGTCCTGACTTTC,CASSFRDRHVSGANVLTF